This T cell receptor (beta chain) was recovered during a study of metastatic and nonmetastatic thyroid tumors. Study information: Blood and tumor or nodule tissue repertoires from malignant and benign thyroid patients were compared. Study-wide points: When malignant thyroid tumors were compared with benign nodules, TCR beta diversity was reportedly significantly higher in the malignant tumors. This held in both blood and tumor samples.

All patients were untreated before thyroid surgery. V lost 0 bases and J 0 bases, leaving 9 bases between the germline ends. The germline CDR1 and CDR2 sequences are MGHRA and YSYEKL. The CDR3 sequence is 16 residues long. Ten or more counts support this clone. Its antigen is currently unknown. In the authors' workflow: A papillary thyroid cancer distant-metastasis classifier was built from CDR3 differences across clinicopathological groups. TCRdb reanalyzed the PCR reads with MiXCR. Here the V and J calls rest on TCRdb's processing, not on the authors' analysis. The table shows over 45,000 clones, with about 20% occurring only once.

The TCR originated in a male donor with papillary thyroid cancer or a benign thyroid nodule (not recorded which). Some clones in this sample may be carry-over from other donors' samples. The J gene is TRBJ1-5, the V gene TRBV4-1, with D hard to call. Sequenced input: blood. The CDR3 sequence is CASSQDLAGSNQPQHF. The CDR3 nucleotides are TGCGCCAGCAGCCAAGATCTCGCAGGTAGCAATCAGCCCCAGCATTTT.